The 18 T cell receptor beta chains below all came from one sample that was sequenced in a study of technical replicates of blood from several donors. Data came from immunoSEQ multiplex PCR; TCRdb stores just in-frame clones and leaves some out. Of about 90,000 clones in the sample, around 94% were seen once. Input material: T cells isolated from PBMCs. The receptors were gathered from a human donor in good health.

The V gene is TRBV28, the J gene TRBJ2-3; the match to TRBD2 covers 9 bases. Losses at the gene ends were 8 bases for V and 10 bases for J; bases not matched to a gene: 10. Germline V CDR1 and CDR2: MDHEN, SYDVKM. The CDR3 spans 13 residues. The CDR3 sequence is CASRSGSGGPQYF. The CDR3, as DNA: TGTGCCAGCCGCTCTGGGAGCGGGGGGCCGCAGTATTTT.

This rearrangement joins TRBV5-8 to TRBJ1-3, with 9 nucleotides matching TRBD1. The CDR3 is 14 residues long. In germline, CDR1 is SGHTS, CDR2 YDEGEE. The V and J ends lost 4 bases and 5 bases, in that order; junction bases with no gene match: 4. CDR3 sequence reads: CASSLQGARNTIYF. For the CDR3, the DNA is TGTGCCAGCAGCCTACAGGGGGCTAGAAACACCATATATTTT.

The chain carries TRBV7-9 and TRBJ2-1; the D is unclear. The V gene's germline CDR1 is SEHNR and CDR2 FQNEAQ (reference sequence). V lost 2 bases and J 5 bases, leaving 7 bases between the germline ends. This CDR3 has 13 amino acids. CDR3 loop: CASSLFLDNEQFF. The CDR3 DNA is TGTGCCAGCAGCTTATTTCTCGACAATGAGCAGTTCTTC.

The rearrangement links TRBV9 to TRBJ1-5; 7 bases agree with TRBD1. The CDR3 has 14 residues. Germline values: CDR1 SGDLS, CDR2 YYNGEE. V shed 5 bases and J 7 bases; nucleotides not matched to a gene: 9. Here the CDR3 DNA reads TGTGCCAGCAGAAACGACAGGGCCTGGCAGCCCCAGCATTTT. This encodes CASRNDRAWQPQHF.

The chain has TRBV15 and TRBJ1-5, with TRBD1 matching over 7 bases. V shed 0 bases and J 1 base; nucleotides not matched to a gene: 9. Germline V CDR1 and CDR2: LNHNV, YYDKDF (reference sequence). The CDR3 length is 18 residues. The CDR3 DNA reads TGTGCCACCAGCAGAGAAAAAGGGAACAGGGGAAGCAATCAGCCCCAGCATTTT. This codes for CATSREKGNRGSNQPQHF.

The V call is TRBV7-9, the J call TRBJ2-2, with 9 bases matching TRBD1. Germline lookup yields CDR1 SEHNR and CDR2 FQNEAQ (reference sequence). Losses at the gene ends were 5 bases for V and 3 bases for J; bases not matched to a gene: 10. This CDR3 has 17 residues. CDR3: CASSPRTGAGYTGELFF. The CDR3 bases are TGTGCCAGCAGCCCGAGGACAGGGGCGGGGTACACCGGGGAGCTGTTTTTT.

This chain joins TRBV18 and TRBJ2-3; 11 nucleotides match TRBD2. The junction had 7 bases not matched to a gene; V was cut back by 6 bases and J by 2 bases. Germline CDR1 KGHSH, CDR2 LQKENI. The CDR3 spans 16 residues. For the CDR3, the DNA is TGTGCCAGCTCGCCGACTAGCGGGGCATTCACAGATACGCAGTATTTT. Encoded protein: CASSPTSGAFTDTQYF.

This chain joins TRBV27 and TRBJ1-2; TRBD1 agrees at 8 bases. Germline CDR1 MNHEY, CDR2 SMNVEV (reference sequence). This CDR3 spans 15 amino acids. V was clipped by 4 bases and J by 5 bases; unmatched bases: 9. CDR3 bases: TGTGCCAGCAGTTCGACCGGGACAGGCCAATATGGCTACACCTTC. Amino acid sequence: CASSSTGTGQYGYTF.

The rearrangement uses TRBV11-3 and TRBJ2-5; 7 bases are a match to TRBD1. This CDR3 region has 16 residues. With 5 bases clipped from V and 2 bases from J, the junction kept 11 bases outside the gene matches. Germline V gene lookup returns CDR1 SGHNT and CDR2 YENEEA. The CDR3 spells CASSRGRGDQQETQYF. CDR3 in DNA: TGTGCCAGCAGCAGGGGGCGAGGGGATCAACAAGAGACCCAGTACTTC.

The chain recombines TRBV28 with TRBJ1-5; no definite D call. CDR3 length: 13 residues. The germline gives CDR1 MDHEN, CDR2 SYDVKM. V was shortened by 5 bases and J by 0 bases, with 5 bases between the two germline ends. Here the CDR3 DNA reads TGTGCCAGCAGTCGGGTTAGCAATCAGCCCCAGCATTTT. Protein product: CASSRVSNQPQHF.

The rearrangement joins TRBV7-3 to TRBJ2-5, with TRBD2 as a possible D gene (6 bases). V dropped 1 base and J dropped 1 base, with 7 bases sitting between them. The CDR3 sequence is 14 residues long. Per germline, CDR1 SGHTA and CDR2 FQGTGA. The chain's CDR3 is CASSLSSGQETQYF. In DNA, the CDR3 is TGTGCCAGCAGCTTAAGTAGCGGCCAAGAGACCCAGTACTTC.

This chain uses TRBV5-1 with TRBJ1-2; 7 nucleotides agree with TRBD1. The CDR3 loop spans 15 amino acids. Germline trimming cut 4 bases from V and 4 bases from J; bases unmatched to any gene: 10. CDR1 and CDR2 from the germline V gene are SGHRS and YFSETQ. CDR3 bases: TGCGCCAGCAGCCCGGGGGACAGAATTCTCTATGGCTACACCTTC. Its translation is CASSPGDRILYGYTF.

The chain links TRBV19 to TRBJ2-7; TRBD1 aligns across 8 bases. The CDR3 runs to 15 residues. The germline V gene encodes CDR1 LNHDA and CDR2 SQIVND (reference sequence). J lost 5 bases, V lost 1 base, and 7 bases had no gene match. In DNA, the CDR3 is TGTGCCAGTAGTATAGTCGACAGGGGAAGGGACGAGCAGTACTTC. Protein: CASSIVDRGRDEQYF.

The gene calls are TRBV5-6 and TRBJ2-3; D call uncertain. Per germline, CDR1 SGHDT and CDR2 YYEEEE. The CDR3 consists of 15 residues. Trimming shortened V by 0 bases and J by 0 bases, and 8 bases separated the two germline ends. The CDR3 nucleotides read TGTGCCAGCAGCTTGGAACATTATAGCACAGATACGCAGTATTTT. Translated: CASSLEHYSTDTQYF.

This clone has only one observation. DNA of the CDR3: TGTGCCAGCAGCTCAAGTCCGGCAGGGAACTATGGCTACACCTTC. The encoded protein is CASSSSPAGNYGYTF. The rearrangement uses TRBV11-2 and TRBJ1-2, with D perhaps matching TRBD1 (5 bases). The CDR3 runs to 15 residues. The V and J ends lost 4 bases and 2 bases respectively, with 14 bases between them. Per the germline V gene, CDR1 is SGHAT and CDR2 is FQNNGV.

The rearrangement uses TRBV2 and TRBJ1-5; possible D gene TRBD1, 5 bases. CDR3 size: 15 residues. CDR1 and CDR2 (germline): SNHLY, FYNNEI. V dropped 5 bases and J dropped 3 bases, with 14 bases sitting between them. This chain's CDR3 is CASSSVGAFNQPQHF. For the CDR3, the DNA is TGTGCCAGCAGTTCGGTAGGGGCGTTCAATCAGCCCCAGCATTTT.

The rearrangement uses TRBV7-9 and TRBJ1-2; D perhaps matches TRBD1 (5 bases). V was shortened by 2 bases and J by 5 bases, with 12 bases between the two germline ends. In germline, CDR1 is SEHNR, CDR2 FQNEAQ (reference sequence). There are 14 residues in the CDR3. CDR3 nucleotide sequence: TGTGCCAGCAGCTTACTCGGCCAGGGATATGGCTACACCTTC. This gives the protein CASSLLGQGYGYTF.

A single count supports this clone. This chain's CDR3 is CASSPGGPLGNQPQHF. The CDR3 region has the DNA TGTGCCAGCAGCCCCGGAGGCCCGCTGGGCAATCAGCCCCAGCATTTT. V is TRBV5-4 and J is TRBJ1-5; D is undetermined. The V end lost 4 bases, the J end lost 2 bases, and 16 bases lay between the germline ends. Germline assignment: CDR1 SGHNT and CDR2 YYREEE (reference sequence). The CDR3 extends over 16 amino acids.